This TCR beta chain was recovered during a study of blood T cell repertoires in COVID-19. Study summary: Samples representing acute and convalescent COVID-19 were sourced from the United States, Italy and Spain. Sample material is recorded as cDNA or gDNA derived from T cells, B-cell-depleted T cells, or PBMCs.

V shed 5 bases, J shed 8 bases, and the junction held 9 bases outside the gene matches. This CDR3 has 14 residues. CDR1 and CDR2 from the germline V gene are LNHDA and SQIVND (reference sequence). Methods used by the authors: Estimates of nucleated cell counts were drawn from the amplification of reference gene primers. Only in-frame clones appear in the TCRdb table, and some are missing; sequencing was by immunoSEQ multiplex PCR. V and J calls and clone size are as listed in that table; D and trimming were resolved from the DNA. Of 100,000 to 130,000 clones listed, 88% are singletons. Sequenced input: peripheral blood. The chain links TRBV19 to TRBJ1-2, with TRBD1 matching 9 bases. The receptor was derived from a human donor in a cohort sampled during active COVID-19. The CDR3 loop is CASSSNNRGHGYTF. CDR3 coding DNA: TGTGCCAGTAGTTCAAATAACAGGGGGCACGGCTACACCTTC.